The sequence of this T cell receptor beta chain was determined in a study of identifying expanded T cells in peripheral blood. Germline lookup yields CDR1 GTSNPN and CDR2 SVGIG (reference sequence). V dropped 5 bases and J dropped 0 bases, with 5 bases sitting between them. This CDR3 is built from 13 residues. TCRdb's copy holds only in-frame clones and misses some; the assay was immunoSEQ multiplex PCR. Counted here are 120,000 or so clones, 84% occurring once; the ten biggest clones make up 3% to 3.5%. Source material: blood. This TCR was recovered from a person aged 18-70 years in good health. The chain combines TRBV30 with TRBJ2-6; D is unclear. DNA for the CDR3: TGTGCCTGGGACGGCTCTGGGGCCAACGTCCTGACTTTC. This codes for CAWDGSGANVLTF.